The rows below give T cell receptor beta chains drawn from one sample of a study of blood T cell repertoires in COVID-19. Method: immunoSEQ multiplex PCR; TCRdb's copy keeps in-frame clones and lacks some. The sample yields 200,000 to 300,000 clones, more than 85% seen once. Input material: peripheral blood. The origin of the receptors is a woman aged 55-75 years with COVID-19, enrolled during active disease. CDR3s include the opening cysteine and the closing phenylalanine or tryptophan. The D gene is left open where the match is weak. Not every row has a clone size; where given, it reads once, few, many or a size class.

TRBJ2-7	TRBD1	TRBV5-1	once	CASSLSGQGPYEQYF	TGCGCCAGCAGCTTGTCGGGACAGGGCCCATACGAGCAGTACTTC
TRBJ1-6	TRBD1	TRBV30	-	CAWSERQGGSPLHF	TGTGCCTGGAGTGAACGACAGGGCGGGTCACCCCTCCACTTT
TRBJ2-5	TRBD2	TRBV5-4	-	CASSSGLTGLAGGMGKTQYF	TGTGCCAGCAGCTCAGGATTAACGGGACTAGCGGGAGGGATGGGAAAGACCCAGTACTTC
TRBJ1-5	TRBD1	TRBV19	once	CASSTTGGNQPQHF	TGTGCCAGTAGTACAACAGGGGGAAATCAGCCCCAGCATTTT
TRBJ2-3	TRBD2	TRBV6-6	-	CASSRSAGVGTDTQYF	TGTGCCAGCAGTCGATCAGCGGGAGTGGGCACAGATACGCAGTATTTT
TRBJ1-5	TRBD1	TRBV6-6	once	CASSLDRNQPQHF	TGTGCCAGCAGTTTGGACAGGAATCAGCCCCAGCATTTT
TRBJ2-7	TRBD1	TRBV19	once	CASSPRDRGDEQYF	TGTGCCAGTAGTCCCCGGGACAGGGGCGACGAGCAGTACTTC
TRBJ1-1	-	TRBV9	-	CASSATMGRVRVTEAFF	TGTGCCAGCAGCGCGACTATGGGGAGAGTGCGTGTTACTGAAGCTTTCTTT
TRBJ1-1	-	TRBV6-5	-	CASSFSTGLGTEAFF	TGTGCCAGCAGCTTCTCGACAGGCCTAGGGACTGAAGCTTTCTTT
TRBJ2-4	-	TRBV7-3	-	CASSLDGLAKNIQYF	TGTGCCAGCAGCTTAGACGGACTAGCCAAAAACATTCAGTACTTC
TRBJ2-3	-	TRBV24-1	-	CATSNLGGTDTQYF	TGTGCCACCAGTAACCTAGGGGGCACAGATACGCAGTATTTT
TRBJ2-2	TRBD2	TRBV19	once	CASSTSGRSTGELFF	TGTGCCAGTAGTACTAGCGGGAGGAGCACCGGGGAGCTGTTTTTT
TRBJ2-7	-	TRBV28	-	CASSFRIVLAGGSYEQYF	TGTGCCAGCAGTTTTCGCATAGTCCTAGCCGGAGGCTCCTACGAGCAGTACTTC
TRBJ2-1	-	TRBV6-4	-	CASSGFGGGEQFF	TGTGCCAGCAGTGGTTTTGGCGGCGGGGAGCAGTTCTTC
TRBJ2-1	TRBD2	TRBV7-6	once	CASSLVGTSGYNEQFF	TGTGCCAGCAGCTTAGTGGGGACTAGCGGCTACAATGAGCAGTTCTTC